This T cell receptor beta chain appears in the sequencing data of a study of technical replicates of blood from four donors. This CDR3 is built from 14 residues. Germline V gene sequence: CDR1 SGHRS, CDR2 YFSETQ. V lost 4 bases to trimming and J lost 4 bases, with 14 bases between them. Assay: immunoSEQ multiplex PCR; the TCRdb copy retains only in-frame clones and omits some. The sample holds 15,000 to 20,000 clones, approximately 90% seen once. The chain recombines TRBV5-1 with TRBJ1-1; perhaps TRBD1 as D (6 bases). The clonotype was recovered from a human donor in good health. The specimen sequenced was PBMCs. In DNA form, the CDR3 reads TGCGCCAGCAGCGTGGGACACCAAATCACTGAAGCTTTCTTT. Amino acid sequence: CASSVGHQITEAFF.